The 3 T cell receptor beta chains reported below all come from one sample, sequenced in a study of molecular identifiers for immune sequencing clone quantification. TCRdb called the PCR reads again in MiXCR, with one record for every CDR3 protein. The table has 600,000 to 650,000 distinct CDR3 sequences, about 20% seen once; the top ten hold 0.85% to 0.9%. Sequencing was done on a sample of naive CD8+ T cells from blood, with Jurkat cell RNA spiked in. Noted subset: FACS-sorted CD8+CD4-CCR7+CD45RA+ naive T cells. The receptor set was obtained from a human donor in good health. Some libraries in this study had Jurkat cell RNA spiked in.

This clonotype was found many times. The rearrangement links TRBV18 to TRBJ2-3; tentatively, D is TRBD1 or TRBD2 (5 bases each). CDR1 and CDR2 from the germline V gene are KGHSH and LQKENI. The CDR3 loop spans 14 amino acids. V lost 3 bases to trimming and J lost 6 bases, with 13 bases between them. This CDR3 reads CASSPYPGTDTQYF. The CDR3 DNA reads TGTGCCAGCTCACCGTACCCTGGGACCGATACGCAGTATTTT.

This clonotype showed up just a few times. As DNA, the CDR3 is TGTGCCAGCAGCCAAGTTGGGGACAGGGTGATTTGGACTGAAGCTTTCTTT. Translation gives CASSQVGDRVIWTEAFF. The genes are TRBV14 and TRBJ1-1; 9 nucleotides agree with TRBD1. This CDR3 has 17 residues. V gave up 1 base and J gave up 5 bases; unmatched junction bases: 11. Germline CDR1 reads SGHDN; CDR2 reads FVKESK.

With respect to this clonotype: Possible read error: a much larger clone is one base away. The conserved closing phenylalanine or tryptophan is absent in this CDR3, likely reflecting a read error. The chain recombines TRBV20-1 with TRBJ1-2; D call uncertain. The V gene's germline CDR1 is DFQATT and CDR2 SNEGSKA (reference sequence). This CDR3 region has 14 residues. V lost 4 bases and J lost 4, with 16 bases in between. The CDR3 nucleotides are TGCAGTGCTAAACTGACCGGCCTTAGCTATGGCTACACCCTC. It yields the protein CSAKLTGLSYGYTL.